What follows are 17 T cell receptor beta chains derived from one specimen sequenced in a study of CXCR3-negative and CXCR3-positive naive CD8 T cells. Their recognized antigens are unknown. The study's findings and limits: TRB CDR3s were more hydrophobic in CXCR3-positive than in CXCR3-negative naive cells.

The TRB libraries of cDNA were built by UMI-labeled 5' RACE. TCRdb reworked the 5' RACE reads into one entry per CDR3 protein, no DNA. This table lists fewer than 90,000 distinct CDR3 sequences. The sequenced material came from naive CXCR3+ CD8+ T cells from blood. Subset of the sample: CD45RO-CCR7+CD27+CD95- naive CD8+ T cells expressing CXCR3 (TNR3+). These receptors were taken from a human donor in good health. Some clones in this sample may be carry-over from other donors' samples.

The CDR3 loop is CASSVSGTGPGELFF. The chain combines TRBV7-9 with TRBJ2-2. The CDR3 has 15 amino acids. Germline CDR1 SEHNR, CDR2 FQNEAQ (reference sequence).

This rearrangement joins TRBV7-2 to TRBJ2-1; the TCRdb D gene call, TRBD1, has no DNA to confirm it. The germline V gene has CDR1 SGHTA and CDR2 FQGNSA. The CDR3 extends over 18 amino acids. The CDR3 region is CASSPSRGISSSYNEQFF.

The chain recombines TRBV29-1 with TRBJ2-1. This CDR3 has 16 amino acids. The V gene's germline CDR1 is SQVTM and CDR2 ANQGSEA. Here the CDR3 reads CSVELASRGSYNEQFF.

The chain recombines TRBV4-1 with TRBJ2-5. Germline values: CDR1 MGHRA, CDR2 YSYEKL. The CDR3 contains 14 residues. The CDR3 region is CASSLGRVQETQYF.

The chain combines TRBV2 with TRBJ2-2; the D gene TCRdb calls, TRBD2, cannot be checked with no DNA. The CDR3 has 13 amino acids. Germline lookup yields CDR1 SNHLY and CDR2 FYNNEI. CDR3 in amino acids: CASNERLTGELFF.

The chain uses TRBV14 and TRBJ2-7; without DNA, the TCRdb call of TRBD2 cannot be checked. This CDR3 comprises 17 residues. Per germline, CDR1 SGHDN and CDR2 FVKESK. This CDR3 reads CASSPGRQAADYYEQYF.

This chain's CDR3 is CASSWAGTGGYNEQFF. This chain uses TRBV27 with TRBJ2-1; absent DNA, TCRdb's TRBD1 call cannot be checked. The CDR3 totals 16 residues. Germline V gene lookup returns CDR1 MNHEY and CDR2 SMNVEV (reference sequence).

The CDR3 region is CASSYSIGELFF. The rearrangement uses TRBV6-6 and TRBJ2-2. Germline lookup yields CDR1 MNHNY and CDR2 SVGAGI (reference sequence). The CDR3 is made up of 12 amino acids.

J is TRBJ2-1 and V is TRBV5-1; TCRdb's D call, TRBD1, is unchecked because there is no DNA. Germline V gives CDR1 SGHRS, CDR2 YFSETQ. The CDR3 loop spans 15 amino acids. The CDR3 is CASSPGGTPNNEQFF.

The rearrangement joins TRBV28 to TRBJ1-2; TCRdb calls TRBD1, which cannot be checked without DNA. CDR1 and CDR2 (germline): MDHEN, SYDVKM. CDR3 length equals 14 residues. The CDR3 spells CASSFSRGGYGYTF.

V gene TRBV7-9 combines with J gene TRBJ2-7; lacking DNA, the TRBD1 call made by TCRdb goes unchecked. The germline V gene encodes CDR1 SEHNR and CDR2 FQNEAQ (reference sequence). The CDR3 totals 12 residues. The CDR3 spells CASTEPGGEQYF.

J is TRBJ2-7 and V is TRBV21-1; TCRdb reports TRBD1, a call that lacks DNA to check it against. TRBV21-1 is annotated as a pseudogene. The CDR3 is made up of 16 amino acids. The CDR3 is CASSADGQGCTYEQYF.

The chain recombines TRBV20-1 with TRBJ2-4; the TCRdb call, TRBD1, lacks DNA for checking. This CDR3 contains 13 residues. In germline, CDR1 is DFQATT, CDR2 SNEGSKA (reference sequence). The CDR3: CSAVNREQNIQYF.

The V and J genes are TRBV28 and TRBJ2-7; TCRdb calls TRBD2, which cannot be checked without DNA. CDR1 MDHEN and CDR2 SYDVKM come from the germline V gene. This CDR3 comprises 15 residues. CDR3: CASSFGTSVTYEQYF. The variable domain in full, with the rest retrieved from reference TRBV28 and TRBJ2-7, is DVKVTQSSRYLVKRTGEKVFLECVQDMDHENMFWYRQDPGLGLRLIYFSYDVKMKEKGDIPEGYSVSREKKERFSLILESASTNQTSMYLCASSFGTSVTYEQYFGPGTRLTVT.

V is TRBV28 and J is TRBJ2-7. The CDR3 has 12 amino acids. Germline V CDR1 and CDR2: MDHEN, SYDVKM. The CDR3 sequence: CASLGSSYEQYF.

This rearrangement joins TRBV12-3 or TRBV12-4 to TRBJ2-3; the D call from TCRdb, TRBD2, cannot be confirmed without DNA. The CDR3 is made up of 15 amino acids. CDR3 amino acids: CASRAGLGEKDTQYF.

This rearrangement joins TRBV28 to TRBJ1-3. The germline V gene has CDR1 MDHEN and CDR2 SYDVKM. The CDR3 is 13 residues long. The CDR3 loop reads CASSGDSGNTIYF.